This is a list of T cell receptor beta chains from one sample in a study of T cells in Graves' hyperthyroidism and ophthalmopathy. TCRdb redid the calling of the multiplex PCR reads with MiXCR, one entry per CDR3 protein. This sample has more than 500,000 distinct CDR3 sequences, with approximately 49% found just once. Input material: peripheral blood or thyroid tissue (not recorded which). The receptors shown here come from an adult woman with Graves' disease, either hyperthyroidism or ophthalmopathy (not recorded which). Both conserved end residues are trimmed from each CDR3.

v_call cdr3_aa
TRBV12-3/TRBV12-4 ASSLSGTAVMNTEAF
TRBV10-1 ASNLQGNSNQPQH
TRBV6-1 ASSDWTTNFQETQY
TRBV6-5 ASRGGTGGIGGYT
TRBV25-1 ASSAARAGAEQY
TRBV2 ASKGPKSLNQPQH
TRBV4-1 ASSQEVTGVYGYT
TRBV7-9 ASTGREESEQY
TRBV13 ASSFVLAVNWH
TRBV11-1 ASSWAGDGYEQY
TRBV19 ASSDIDPNTEAF
TRBV24-1 ASSLRDWRVQPQH
TRBV20-1 SARPPGGGTQH
TRBV7-2 ASRRGTGAMNTEAF
TRBV15 ARSSAERTYEQY
TRBV7-9 ASSLMVAGNTIY
TRBV20-1 SARSGTLYGYT
TRBV7-6 ASSSHSSTGELF
TRBV2 ASGARTGYNEQF
TRBV10-1 ASSASGTEDTEAF
TRBV6-5 ASSYDQRTDTTYEQY
TRBV29-1 SVDGGAVLEQY
TRBV15 ATSRERISNQPQH
TRBV10-3 AISERGTGAYEQY
TRBV20-1 SASRDKSFNQPQH
TRBV29-1 SGGQSLEQH
TRBV13 ASSLEAGEQY
TRBV10-3 AISEPGGGLNEQY
TRBV20-1 SANGLAVYEQY
TRBV4-1 ASSHPAGEAGSPLH
TRBV19 ASSIEAGRSHEQY
TRBV7-9 ASSPTSGASYEQY
TRBV29-1 SARGRTEKLF
TRBV20-1 SARDRDGQETQY
TRBV19 ASSRTGINYGYT
TRBV10-3 AIRKTSGDQNTEAF